This TCR beta chain was sequenced during a study of T cell changes during pregnancy in multiple sclerosis (dated by TCRdb to 2018 to 2020). Background on the whole study: Changes in the T cell repertoire over the course of pregnancy were examined in this study in women with multiple sclerosis.

Clipping removes 1 base from V and 4 bases from J, with 8 as the unmatched junction base count. The germline V gene (reference sequence) yields SGHKS for CDR1 and YYEKEE for CDR2. Including cysteine and phenylalanine, the CDR3 has 16 amino acids. The DNA shown is the 48-base CDR3, in frame from base 1. The library came from the immunoSEQ multiplex PCR assay. What TCRdb holds here is the immuneACCESS table cut down to in-frame rearrangements. Part of the clones is not present; checked against another copy, under half of the missing clones reflect an unresolved V gene, and the others are unexplained. The sample table lists 40,000 or so clones, approximately 93% of them with a count of one. Around 8.3% of the sample rests with the top ten. Worth noting for this clone: It lacks a known antigen. The input lacks base qualities; no much larger clone sits a single base away.

The sequencing used CD8+ T cells from peripheral blood mononuclear cells, collected in the third trimester of pregnancy. This receptor chain uses TRBV5-5 and TRBJ2-5; TRBD1 lines up with 9 middle nucleotides. The clonotype originates from a female donor with multiple sclerosis, enrolled in a pregnancy study. The CDR3 region reads CASSLPTGGIGETQYF. In nucleotide form, the sequence is TGTGCCAGCAGCTTGCCGACAGGGGGAATTGGAGAGACCCAGTACTTC.